This T cell receptor (beta chain) was identified during a study of blood T cell repertoires in COVID-19. About the research overall: T cells, B-cell-depleted T cells, or PBMCs provided the cDNA or gDNA that served as material.

In the original workflow: For nucleated cells, counts were estimated from reference gene primer amplification. The protocol was immunoSEQ multiplex PCR, while the TCRdb copy is restricted to in-frame clones and leaves out a portion. V and J calls and clone size are as listed in that table; D and trimming were resolved from the DNA. The profile shows around 380,000 clones, approximately 87% of them singletons. Each recovered donor of Cohort 3 presented with two negative PCRs, clearance, or symptom resolution. The CDR3 spans 13 residues. V lost 5 bases and J lost 6; bases outside the gene matches: 4. The TCR comes from a man aged 30-40 years who had recovered from COVID-19. Sample: PBMCs or T cells enriched from blood (not recorded which). V and J are TRBV12-3 or TRBV12-4 and TRBJ1-3, with 7 bases aligning to TRBD1. DNA for the CDR3: TGTGCCAGCAGTGTGGGACAGCCAAACACCATATATTTT. Protein sequence: CASSVGQPNTIYF.